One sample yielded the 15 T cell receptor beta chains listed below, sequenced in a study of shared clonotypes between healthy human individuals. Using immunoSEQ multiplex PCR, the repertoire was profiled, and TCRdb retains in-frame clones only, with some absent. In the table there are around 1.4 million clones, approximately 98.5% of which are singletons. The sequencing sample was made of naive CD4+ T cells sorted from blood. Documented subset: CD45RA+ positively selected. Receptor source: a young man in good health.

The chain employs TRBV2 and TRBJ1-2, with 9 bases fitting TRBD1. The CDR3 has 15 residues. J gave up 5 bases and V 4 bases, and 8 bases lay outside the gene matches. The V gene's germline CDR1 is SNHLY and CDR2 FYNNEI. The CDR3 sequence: CASSASTGGRYGYTF. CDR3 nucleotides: TGTGCCAGCAGTGCTTCGACAGGGGGAAGATATGGCTACACCTTC.

This CDR3 is CASSLAKVGANYGYTF. CDR3 sequence (DNA): TGTGCCAGCAGCTTAGCGAAGGTAGGGGCGAACTATGGCTACACCTTC. The rearrangement joins TRBV7-8 to TRBJ1-2, with D maybe TRBD1 (5 bases). V was clipped by 0 bases and J by 2 bases, with 13 bases between them. CDR3 size: 16 residues. Germline assignment: CDR1 SGHVS and CDR2 FQNEAQ.

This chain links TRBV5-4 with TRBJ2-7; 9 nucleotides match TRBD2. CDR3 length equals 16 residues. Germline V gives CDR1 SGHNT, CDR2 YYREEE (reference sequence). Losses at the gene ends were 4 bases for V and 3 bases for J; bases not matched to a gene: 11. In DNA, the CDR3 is TGTGCCAGCAGCGGCGGGGCGGGAGGGATCTACTACGAGCAGTACTTC. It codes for CASSGGAGGIYYEQYF.

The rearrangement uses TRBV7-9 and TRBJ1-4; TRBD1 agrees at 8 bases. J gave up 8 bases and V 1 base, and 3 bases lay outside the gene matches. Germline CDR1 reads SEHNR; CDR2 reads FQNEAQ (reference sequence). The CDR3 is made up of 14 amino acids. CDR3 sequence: CASSLVDRAEKLFF. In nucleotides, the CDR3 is TGTGCCAGCAGCTTAGTGGACAGGGCCGAAAAACTGTTTTTT. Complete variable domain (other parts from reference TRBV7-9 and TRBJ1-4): DTGVSQNPRHKITKRGQNVTFRCDPISEHNRLYWYRQTLGQGPEFLTYFQNEAQLEKSRLLSDRFSAERPKGSFSTLEIQRTEQGDSAMYLCASSLVDRAEKLFFGSGTQLSVL.

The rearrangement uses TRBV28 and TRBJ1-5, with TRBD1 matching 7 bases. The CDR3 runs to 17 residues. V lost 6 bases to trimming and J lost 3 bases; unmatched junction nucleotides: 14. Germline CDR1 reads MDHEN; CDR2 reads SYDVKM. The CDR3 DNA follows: TGTGCCAGCAGAGACATCGCCGGGACAGCACTCAATCAGCCCCAGCATTTT. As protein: CASRDIAGTALNQPQHF.

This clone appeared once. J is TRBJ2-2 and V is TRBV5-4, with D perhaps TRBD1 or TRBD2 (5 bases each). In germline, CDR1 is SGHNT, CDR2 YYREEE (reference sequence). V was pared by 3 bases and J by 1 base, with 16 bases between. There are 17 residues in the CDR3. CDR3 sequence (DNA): TGTGCCAGCAGCTCCCCCGGTGGGGGTCGGAACACCGGGGAGCTGTTTTTT. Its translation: CASSSPGGGRNTGELFF.

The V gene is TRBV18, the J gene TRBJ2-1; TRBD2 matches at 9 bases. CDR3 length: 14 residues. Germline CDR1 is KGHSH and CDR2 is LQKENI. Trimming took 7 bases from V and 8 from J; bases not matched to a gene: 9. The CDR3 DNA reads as TGTGCCAGCTTAGCGTTAGCGGGAGAGTATGAGCAGTTCTTC. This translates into CASLALAGEYEQFF.

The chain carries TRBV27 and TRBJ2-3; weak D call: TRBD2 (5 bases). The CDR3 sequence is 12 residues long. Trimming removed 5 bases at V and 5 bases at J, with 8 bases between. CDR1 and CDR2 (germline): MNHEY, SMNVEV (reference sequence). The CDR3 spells CASSPAGDTQYF. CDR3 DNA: TGTGCCAGCAGTCCCGCGGGAGATACGCAGTATTTT.

CDR3 sequence (DNA): TGTGCCATCAGAAAAGAGAGGGCAGGGGGTGGTCAGCCCCAGCATTTT. Protein: CAIRKERAGGGQPQHF. V gene TRBV10-3 combines with J gene TRBJ1-5; 7 bases are a match to TRBD1. With V trimmed by 6 bases and J by 6 bases, 14 bases remained unmatched. Per germline, CDR1 ENHRY and CDR2 SYGVKD. This CDR3 has 16 residues.

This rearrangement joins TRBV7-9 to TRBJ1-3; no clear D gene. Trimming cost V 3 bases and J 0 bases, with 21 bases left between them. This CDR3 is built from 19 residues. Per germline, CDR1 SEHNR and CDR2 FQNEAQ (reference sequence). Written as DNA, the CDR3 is TGTGCCAGCAGCTTTTATAGTGTCCAAACACGATACTCTGGAAACACCATATATTTT. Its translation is CASSFYSVQTRYSGNTIYF. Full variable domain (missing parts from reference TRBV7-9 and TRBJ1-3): DTGVSQNPRHKITKRGQNVTFRCDPISEHNRLYWYRQTLGQGPEFLTYFQNEAQLEKSRLLSDRFSAERPKGSFSTLEIQRTEQGDSAMYLCASSFYSVQTRYSGNTIYFGEGSWLTVV.

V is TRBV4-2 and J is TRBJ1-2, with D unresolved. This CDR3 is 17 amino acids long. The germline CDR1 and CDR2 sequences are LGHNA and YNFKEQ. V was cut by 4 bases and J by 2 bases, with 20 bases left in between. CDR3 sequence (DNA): TGTGCCAGCAGCCCCTCACAGAGACTCCCCCCCAACTATGGCTACACCTTC. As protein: CASSPSQRLPPNYGYTF.

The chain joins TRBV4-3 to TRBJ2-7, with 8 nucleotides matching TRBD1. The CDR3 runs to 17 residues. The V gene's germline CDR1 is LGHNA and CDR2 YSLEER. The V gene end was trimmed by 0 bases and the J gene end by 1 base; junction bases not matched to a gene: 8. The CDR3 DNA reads TGCGCCAGCAGCCAAGAATCGGACAGGGACGGGTCCTACGAGCAGTACTTC. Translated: CASSQESDRDGSYEQYF.

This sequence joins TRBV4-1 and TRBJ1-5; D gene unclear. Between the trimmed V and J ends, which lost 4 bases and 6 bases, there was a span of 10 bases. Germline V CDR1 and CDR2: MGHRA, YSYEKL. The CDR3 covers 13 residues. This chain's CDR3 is CASSRGGPQPQHF. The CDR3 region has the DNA TGCGCCAGCAGCCGAGGAGGGCCTCAGCCCCAGCATTTT.

The CDR3 DNA is TGTGCCAGCAGCGTAGCTGACCAATACAATGAGCAGTTCTTC. It codes for CASSVADQYNEQFF. This sequence joins TRBV9 and TRBJ2-1, with D uncertain. Germline V gives CDR1 SGDLS, CDR2 YYNGEE. The germline V and J ends were trimmed by 0 bases and 4 bases, with 8 bases remaining between them. CDR3 length equals 14 residues.

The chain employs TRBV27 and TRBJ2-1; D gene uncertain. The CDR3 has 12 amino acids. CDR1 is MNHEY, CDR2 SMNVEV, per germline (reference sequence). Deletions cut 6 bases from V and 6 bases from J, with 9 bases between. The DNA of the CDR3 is TGTGCCAGCAGGCGAGACTCCAATGAGCAGTTCTTC. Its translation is CASRRDSNEQFF.